What follows is one T cell receptor (beta chain) and its context. Its antigen remains unknown. A second PCR of 7 to 11 cycles used a sample-barcoded 5' primer and a J-beta primer mix. Every sample returned 3 million or more CDR3-containing paired-end reads. TCRdb reanalysed the 5' RACE reads using MiXCR and keeps one entry per CDR3 protein. The sample holds 1.5 million or so distinct CDR3 sequences, roughly 40% seen once. This specimen belongs to a study of blood T cells in healthy people across ages. Notes on the study in general: Diversity estimates drawn from one million T cells were deemed underestimates. It was not possible, with unsorted PBMCs, to conclusively compare naive and antigen-experienced cells. Long-lived and aged donors differed, with more naive CD4+ cells and higher diversity in the long-lived.

The J segment lost 3 bases and the V segment lost 3 bases, leaving 6 bases of the junction unmatched. Germline loops: CDR1 LGHDT, CDR2 YNNKEL (reference sequence). The CDR3 is made up of 16 amino acids. The sequencing sample was made of blood. The chain combines TRBV3-1 with TRBJ2-3, with 10 bases identical to TRBD1. This clonotype originated in a woman between 18 and 29 years old in good health. CDR3 in DNA: TGTGCCAGCAGCCAGGTAGACAGGGGGCGGACAGATACGCAGTATTTT. This gives the protein CASSQVDRGRTDTQYF.